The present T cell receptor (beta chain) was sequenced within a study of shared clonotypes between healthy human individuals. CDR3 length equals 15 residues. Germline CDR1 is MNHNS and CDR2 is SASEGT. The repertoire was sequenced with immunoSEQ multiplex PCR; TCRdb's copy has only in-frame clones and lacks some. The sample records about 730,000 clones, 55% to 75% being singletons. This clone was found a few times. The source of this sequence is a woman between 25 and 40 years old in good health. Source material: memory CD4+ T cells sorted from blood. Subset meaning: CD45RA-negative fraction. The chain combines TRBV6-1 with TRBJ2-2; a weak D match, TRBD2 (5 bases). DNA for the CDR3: TGTGTATGCCGCATAAGCGGCCTCGGAGGCGGGGAGCTGTTTTTT. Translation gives CVCRISGLGGGELFF.